The 15 T cell receptor beta chains listed next were all sequenced from one sample in a study of early T cells in non-severe SARS-CoV-2 infection (dated by TCRdb to about 2021). The library relied on 5' RACE. Reads for this sample came from a NextSeq 500. TCRdb reworked the public reads: Q25 trimming with fastp, MiXCR clone assembly, productive beta chains retained. CDR3 protein duplicates are merged, each entry listing the most common genes and DNA. The sample data list tens of thousands of distinct CDR3 sequences, and 10% to 15% of these were observed just once. The top ten clones comprise around 4.5% of the sample. The specimen sequenced was whole blood. The source of these receptors is an adult who was a healthcare worker with PCR-confirmed SARS-CoV-2 infection or an uninfected control (not recorded which).

The chain uses TRBV20-1 and TRBJ2-7; D remains ambiguous. The V end was cut by 5 bases, the J end by 5 bases, with 10 bases between. The CDR3 sequence is 11 residues long. Germline values: CDR1 DFQATT, CDR2 SNEGSKA (reference sequence). CDR3: CSAWVLNEQYF. In nucleotides, the CDR3 is TGCAGTGCTTGGGTCCTGAACGAGCAGTACTTC.

This clonotype occurred a few times. The chain links TRBV7-9 to TRBJ2-7, with D perhaps matching TRBD2 (5 bases). The CDR3 totals 17 residues. The V and J ends lost 1 base and 2 bases respectively, with 18 bases between them. Germline V gene data show CDR1 as SEHNR and CDR2 as FQNEAQ (reference sequence). CDR3 nucleotide sequence: TGTGCCAGCAGCTTAGGTTTTCGTGCTGAGGGCACCTACGAGCAGTACTTC. Translation: CASSLGFRAEGTYEQYF. Looking up the rest from reference TRBV7-9 and TRBJ2-7 gives the full variable domain: DTGVSQNPRHKITKRGQNVTFRCDPISEHNRLYWYRQTLGQGPEFLTYFQNEAQLEKSRLLSDRFSAERPKGSFSTLEIQRTEQGDSAMYLCASSLGFRAEGTYEQYFGPGTRLTVT.

This clonotype has at least ten counts. The rearrangement links TRBV14 to TRBJ1-5; TRBD1 might be the D (5 bases). With 4 bases removed from V and 9 bases from J, the gap between germline ends came to 13 bases. The CDR3 has 13 amino acids. The germline gives CDR1 SGHDN, CDR2 FVKESK. CDR3 nucleotide sequence: TGTGCCAGCAGCCTCGGGGCCACTAGGCCCCAGCATTTT. Translating gives CASSLGATRPQHF.

This clonotype was picked up a small number of times. The J gene is TRBJ1-5, the V gene TRBV6-1, with no clear D. V was pared by 6 bases and J by 4 bases, with 10 bases between. The CDR3 consists of 13 residues. Per germline, CDR1 MNHNS and CDR2 SASEGT. The DNA of the CDR3 is TGTGCCAGCAGGGACTCCCGGAATCAGCCCCAGCATTTT. Translation: CASRDSRNQPQHF.

The rearrangement uses TRBV20-1 and TRBJ2-3; a weak D match, TRBD2 (5 bases). Germline CDR1 reads DFQATT; CDR2 reads SNEGSKA (reference sequence). This CDR3 comprises 13 residues. The V end lost 8 bases, the J end lost 9 bases, and 21 bases lay between the germline ends. The CDR3 loop is CSSLASPPTTQYF. As DNA, the CDR3 is TGCAGTTCGCTAGCTTCCCCTCCGACAACGCAGTATTTT.

In this sample, this clonotype turned up many times. The chain recombines TRBV20-1 with TRBJ2-3; D remains ambiguous. The CDR3 extends over 15 amino acids. Trimming removed 1 base at V and 0 bases at J, with 11 bases between. From germline, CDR1 is DFQATT and CDR2 SNEGSKA (reference sequence). DNA of the CDR3: TGCAGTGCTAGAGTGAAGCGTAGTAGCACAGATACGCAGTATTTT. It yields the protein CSARVKRSSTDTQYF.

The gene calls are TRBV7-8 and TRBJ2-7; the match to TRBD2 covers 9 bases. V lost 5 bases to trimming and J lost 2 bases; unmatched junction nucleotides: 7. This CDR3 has 15 residues. Germline CDR1 and CDR2: SGHVS and FQNEAQ. The CDR3 DNA sequence: TGTGCCAGCAGCCTATCAGCGGGAGGTACCTACGAGCAGTACTTC. This encodes CASSLSAGGTYEQYF.

This clonotype has ten or more counts. A read error may account for a junction end that differs from germline. The chain couples TRBV20-1 to TRBJ2-3, with 10 bases aligning to TRBD2. The CDR3 runs 15 residues. Looked up from germline, CDR1 is DFQATT and CDR2 is SNEGSKA (reference sequence). The DNA for the CDR3 is TGCAGTGCTAGGACCGTAGCGGGGGGCACGGATACGCAGTATTTT. Its protein is CSARTVAGGTDTQYF.

Ten or more counts support this clonotype. The DNA for the CDR3 is TGTGCCAGTAGTCCAGGGGGCGCAGGACAGCCCCAGCATTTT. Encoded protein: CASSPGGAGQPQHF. The chain joins TRBV19 to TRBJ1-5; TRBD1 matches at 8 bases. V shed 5 bases and J 7 bases; nucleotides not matched to a gene: 7. The CDR3 extends over 14 amino acids. Per the germline V gene, CDR1 is LNHDA and CDR2 is SQIVND (reference sequence).

At least ten counts were recorded for this clonotype. The chain links TRBV29-1 to TRBJ2-1; D is unclear. V was cut by 4 bases and J by 6 bases, with 13 bases left in between. The CDR3 runs 13 residues. Germline CDR1 is SQVTM and CDR2 is ANQGSEA. As DNA, the CDR3 is TGCAGCGTTGGATTTACGTCTAGCAATGAGCAGTTCTTC. Translated, it gives CSVGFTSSNEQFF.

Many counts were recorded for this clonotype. The V and J genes are TRBV6-1 and TRBJ1-4, with D uncertain. Trimming removed 8 bases from V and 0 bases from J, with 10 bases in between. The CDR3 spans 14 residues. Germline V lookup: CDR1 MNHNS, CDR2 SASEGT. Here the CDR3 DNA reads TGTGCCAGCCGATTCCTTGCAACTAATGAAAAACTGTTTTTT. Translation gives CASRFLATNEKLFF.

This clonotype was counted many times. The rearrangement uses TRBV10-1 and TRBJ2-1; no clear D. CDR3 length equals 15 residues. Germline values: CDR1 WNHNN, CDR2 SYGVQD (reference sequence). The V and J ends lost 5 bases and 0 bases respectively, with 11 bases between them. CDR3 loop: CASSPGELSYNEQFF. For the CDR3, the DNA is TGCGCCAGCAGTCCTGGTGAGCTCTCCTACAATGAGCAGTTCTTC.

This chain joins TRBV12-3 or TRBV12-4 and TRBJ1-5; D gene unclear. V dropped 6 bases and J dropped 5 bases, with 14 bases sitting between them. The CDR3 runs 14 residues. CDR3 sequence reads: CASSQGPKDQPQHF. Written as DNA, the CDR3 is TGTGCCAGCAGCCAAGGGCCCAAAGATCAGCCCCAGCATTTT.

This clonotype was found many times. The chain employs TRBV3-1 and TRBJ2-1; 7 bases align to TRBD2. In germline, CDR1 is LGHDT, CDR2 YNNKEL (reference sequence). This CDR3 contains 14 residues. V shed 7 bases and J 7 bases; nucleotides not matched to a gene: 10. The CDR3 loop reads CASTDWTRGNEQFF. The DNA of the CDR3 is TGTGCCAGCACCGATTGGACTAGAGGGAATGAGCAGTTCTTC.

The chain links TRBV6-1 to TRBJ2-7; D possibly corresponds to TRBD2 (5 bases). Trimming pared 2 bases from V and 0 bases from J, leaving 11 bases between. CDR1 and CDR2 from the germline V gene are MNHNS and SASEGT. The CDR3 is 15 amino acids. In nucleotides, the CDR3 is TGTGCCAGCAGTGAATTATGGGAGATCTCCTACGAGCAGTACTTC. It codes for CASSELWEISYEQYF.